The TCR beta chain under discussion was sequenced for a study of blood T cell repertoires in COVID-19. Study overall: T cells, B-cell-depleted T cells, or PBMCs supplied cDNA or gDNA.

In the original processing: Amplified reference gene primers provided the basis for estimating nucleated cell counts. Only in-frame clones appear in the TCRdb table, and some are missing; sequencing was by immunoSEQ multiplex PCR. The D gene and trimming were derived from the DNA, and the V and J assignments and clone size from that table. The sample lists around 160,000 clones, over 75% occurring once. The CDR3 is 18 amino acids. The chain links TRBV21-1 to TRBJ1-6. TRBV21-1 represents a pseudogene. What was sequenced was peripheral blood. The TCR originated in a man aged 55 to 70 with active or convalescent COVID-19. CDR3 coding DNA: TGTGCCAGCAGGGATTGGGGAGGGCCTCGTTCCTATAATTCACCCCTCCACTTT. Translation gives CASRDWGGPRSYNSPLHF.